This TCR beta chain was observed in a study of identical twins. Overall study results and limits: For out-of-frame beta sequences, excess twin sharing was weaker. Cord blood beta clonotypes that were abundant carried fewer insertions, and memory repertoires showed no such trend.

MiXCR, run by TCRdb on the 5' RACE reads, gives a single entry per CDR3 protein. The data contain 700,000 or so distinct CDR3 sequences, about 9.4% of them singletons. This clonotype was found a few times. Antigen: not known. The CDR3 consists of 16 residues. Trimming pared 0 bases from V and 4 bases from J, leaving 13 bases between. Per the germline V gene, CDR1 is SGHDN and CDR2 is FVKESK. These data also formed part of another study, on yellow fever vaccine responses in identical twins.

This chain links TRBV14 with TRBJ2-1; D gene uncertain. This receptor was identified in a woman aged 18 to 35 in good health. What was sequenced was PBMCs. The CDR3 loop is CASSQDSHPIYNEQFF. CDR3 nucleotides: TGTGCCAGCAGCCAAGATTCACACCCGATTTACAATGAGCAGTTCTTC.